This T cell receptor beta chain is drawn from a study of chemoradiotherapy in HPV16-positive cancers. This clone was picked up one time. What it binds is not known. Repertoires were sampled repeatedly during chemoradiotherapy. The study's findings and limits: HPV-specific T cells were functionally defined from only two HPV16-positive patients.

This CDR3 is built from 13 residues. Trimming shortened V by 4 bases and J by 11 bases, and 18 bases separated the two germline ends. The germline V gene encodes CDR1 SGHRS and CDR2 YFSETQ. Profiling relied on immunoSEQ multiplex PCR, and the TCRdb table lists in-frame clones only, not all of them. This sample has some 8,900 clones, with around 75% found just once. The J gene is TRBJ2-5, the V gene TRBV5-1; either TRBD1 or TRBD2 may supply D (5 bases each). Sampling was done from a patient who underwent chemoradiotherapy. The source of this sequence is a human donor with HPV-associated anogenital cancer. The CDR3 region has the DNA TGCGCCAGCAGCAGGAACACCCTGGGGGAGCAGTACTTC. This gives the protein CASSRNTLGEQYF.